Below, 3 T cell receptor beta chains from the same sample are listed, as sequenced in a study of blood T cell repertoires in COVID-19. Sequencing used immunoSEQ multiplex PCR; TCRdb keeps in-frame clones, though not all of them. This table holds about 200,000 clones, about 84% found once. Material: PBMCs or T cells enriched from blood (not recorded which). Receptor source: a man aged 40-49 years with acute COVID-19.

This clone was seen a single time. The rearrangement links TRBV7-2 to TRBJ1-1; D is undetermined. Trimming removed 3 bases from V and 4 bases from J, with 15 bases in between. Germline V gene data show CDR1 as SGHTA and CDR2 as FQGNSA. The CDR3 runs to 15 residues. CDR3: CASSFLSGSGTEAFF. CDR3 sequence (DNA): TGTGCCAGCAGCTTCCTTAGTGGGAGTGGCACTGAAGCTTTCTTT.

The chain carries TRBV19 and TRBJ2-1, with 12 positions matching TRBD2. V shed 4 bases, J shed 0 bases, and the junction held 4 bases outside the gene matches. Germline values: CDR1 LNHDA, CDR2 SQIVND (reference sequence). The CDR3 is 17 amino acids. The CDR3, as DNA: TGTGCCAGTAGTACAGGGACTAGCGGGTACTCCTACAATGAGCAGTTCTTC. This translates into CASSTGTSGYSYNEQFF.

This CDR3 is CASSRPSFRGMGTEAFF. CDR3 in DNA: TGTGCCAGCAGTCGGCCCTCGTTTAGGGGCATGGGTACTGAAGCTTTCTTT. The J gene is TRBJ1-1, the V gene TRBV27; D may be TRBD1 (5 bases). Germline assignment: CDR1 MNHEY and CDR2 SMNVEV (reference sequence). V lost 5 bases and J lost 5, with 24 bases in between. The CDR3 extends over 17 amino acids.